These 32 T cell receptor beta chains came from one sample sequenced in a study of control samples from healthy donors and cancer patients. Profiled with immunoSEQ multiplex PCR; TCRdb holds only in-frame clones, not every one. The sample has more than 95,000 clones; roughly 93% are singletons. Sequencing was performed on blood. Receptors originate from a young man in good health.

The genes are TRBV16 and TRBJ2-1; D call uncertain. Trimming shortened V by 0 bases and J by 2 bases, and 8 bases separated the two germline ends. Germline V gives CDR1 KGHSY, CDR2 FQNENV. The CDR3 runs 15 residues. CDR3 DNA sequence: TGTGCCAGCAGCCAATCGGGGATCGCCTACAATGAGCAGTTCTTC. Amino acids: CASSQSGIAYNEQFF.

The chain links TRBV6-5 to TRBJ2-3; D may be TRBD2 (6 bases). There are 13 residues in the CDR3. With 2 bases removed from V and 5 bases from J, the gap between germline ends came to 8 bases. Germline CDR1 is MNHEY and CDR2 is SVGAGI. The CDR3 bases are TGTGCCAGCAGTTACGGGCGGGGAGATACGCAGTATTTT. This sequence encodes CASSYGRGDTQYF.

This sequence joins TRBV2 and TRBJ1-2, with TRBD1 as a possible D gene (5 bases). CDR3 size: 13 residues. V was trimmed by 3 bases and J by 8 bases, leaving 13 bases between them. The germline V gene encodes CDR1 SNHLY and CDR2 FYNNEI. In DNA, the CDR3 is TGTGCCAGCAGTGACTACGGGGGTGAAGGCTACACCTTC. It encodes CASSDYGGEGYTF.

This chain links TRBV7-2 with TRBJ1-4; D gene unclear. Germline V gene data show CDR1 as SGHTA and CDR2 as FQGNSA. The CDR3 length is 16 residues. Trimming stripped 2 bases from V and 0 bases from J, with 10 bases between. The CDR3 here is CASSLRASATNEKLFF. Written as DNA, the CDR3 is TGTGCCAGCAGCTTAAGGGCTTCTGCAACTAATGAAAAACTGTTTTTT. Full variable domain (remainder filled in from reference TRBV7-2 and TRBJ1-4): GAGVSQSPSNKVTEKGKDVELRCDPISGHTALYWYRQSLGQGLEFLIYFQGNSAPDKSGLPSDRFSAERTGGSVSTLTIQRTQQEDSAVYLCASSLRASATNEKLFFGSGTQLSVL.

This chain joins TRBV5-5 and TRBJ1-2, with TRBD1 matching over 9 bases. With 2 bases clipped from V and 10 bases from J, the junction kept 6 bases outside the gene matches. Germline values: CDR1 SGHKS, CDR2 YYEKEE (reference sequence). This CDR3 is built from 13 residues. The CDR3 reads CASSFTGTGIYTF. The CDR3 DNA reads as TGTGCCAGCAGCTTTACCGGGACAGGGATCTACACCTTC. Full variable domain (missing parts from reference TRBV5-5 and TRBJ1-2): DAGVTQSPTHLIKTRGQQVTLRCSPISGHKSVSWYQQVLGQGPQFIFQYYEKEERGRGNFPDRFSARQFPNYSSELNVNALLLGDSALYLCASSFTGTGIYTFGSGTRLTVV.

The chain links TRBV5-1 to TRBJ2-3; D may be TRBD1 (6 bases). V was pared by 4 bases and J by 0 bases, with 21 bases between. The length of the CDR3 is 18 residues. CDR1 is SGHRS and CDR2 is YFSETQ in the germline V gene. The CDR3 reads CASSRTPESTGSTDTQYF. In DNA form, the CDR3 reads TGCGCCAGCAGCCGGACGCCCGAGTCTACAGGGAGCACAGATACGCAGTATTTT.

The J gene is TRBJ2-7, the V gene TRBV27; either TRBD1 or TRBD2 may fit D (5 bases each). The germline gives CDR1 MNHEY, CDR2 SMNVEV (reference sequence). The CDR3 has 11 residues. Trimming left V 2 bases short and J 6 bases short, with 5 bases between. The CDR3 is CASSLGGEQYF. The CDR3 nucleotides read TGTGCCAGCAGTTTAGGGGGCGAGCAGTACTTC.

This chain links TRBV11-2 with TRBJ1-1; 7 bases are shared with TRBD1. The CDR3 totals 15 residues. Germline V gene sequence: CDR1 SGHAT, CDR2 FQNNGV. V was pared by 3 bases and J by 1 base, with 5 bases of the junction left unmatched. The chain's CDR3 is CASSFSAGGNTEAFF. DNA for the CDR3: TGTGCCAGCAGCTTTTCCGCAGGGGGGAACACTGAAGCTTTCTTT.

This sequence joins TRBV6-1 and TRBJ1-2, with 7 bases aligning to TRBD1. The CDR3 runs to 16 residues. With V trimmed by 2 bases and J by 8 bases, 14 bases remained unmatched. Germline V lookup: CDR1 MNHNS, CDR2 SASEGT. CDR3 sequence reads: CASSEWKGGGGGGYTF. Written as DNA, the CDR3 is TGTGCCAGCAGTGAATGGAAGGGGGGAGGGGGCGGCGGCTACACCTTC.

This sequence joins TRBV2 and TRBJ2-2, with unresolved D. This CDR3 contains 13 residues. V was shortened by 6 bases and J by 4 bases, with 9 bases between the two germline ends. CDR1 and CDR2 (germline): SNHLY, FYNNEI. The CDR3 nucleotides read TGTGCCAGCAGGGGAAAGCCCACCGGGGAGCTGTTTTTT. Translation gives CASRGKPTGELFF.

This chain links TRBV7-2 with TRBJ1-1; TRBD1 matches 7 bases. With 5 bases clipped from V and 3 bases from J, the junction kept 18 bases outside the gene matches. CDR3 length: 18 residues. Per the germline V gene, CDR1 is SGHTA and CDR2 is FQGNSA. Here the CDR3 reads CASSPRPGDRVTYTEAFF. CDR3 nucleotides: TGTGCCAGCAGCCCCCGACCCGGCGACAGGGTAACGTACACTGAAGCTTTCTTT.

The V and J genes are TRBV27 and TRBJ2-7, with D possibly being TRBD1 (5 bases). V lost 2 bases to trimming and J lost 3 bases, with 14 bases between them. Germline V gene sequence: CDR1 MNHEY, CDR2 SMNVEV (reference sequence). CDR3 length: 15 amino acids. The CDR3 loop is CASSLSEWGGYEQYF. In nucleotides, the CDR3 is TGTGCCAGCAGTTTAAGTGAGTGGGGCGGCTACGAGCAGTACTTC.

The V and J genes are TRBV7-9 and TRBJ2-7; D uncertain. V lost 1 base, J lost 5 bases, and 6 bases lay in between. Germline CDR1 reads SEHNR; CDR2 reads FQNEAQ (reference sequence). This CDR3 comprises 12 residues. In DNA form, the CDR3 reads TGTGCCAGCAGCTTAGGCCGGGACGAGCAGTACTTC. Its protein is CASSLGRDEQYF. The full variable domain, its missing parts supplied by reference TRBV7-9 and TRBJ2-7, is DTGVSQNPRHKITKRGQNVTFRCDPISEHNRLYWYRQTLGQGPEFLTYFQNEAQLEKSRLLSDRFSAERPKGSFSTLEIQRTEQGDSAMYLCASSLGRDEQYFGPGTRLTVT.

This clone was detected once. This chain links TRBV5-4 with TRBJ2-7; D possibly uses TRBD1 or TRBD2 (5 bases each). Germline loops: CDR1 SGHNT, CDR2 YYREEE (reference sequence). Trimming left V 0 bases short and J 2 bases short, with 9 bases between. The CDR3 runs 14 residues. CDR3 sequence reads: CASSLDQGPYEQYF. CDR3 in DNA: TGTGCCAGCAGCTTGGATCAGGGACCCTACGAGCAGTACTTC.

The rearrangement links TRBV29-1 to TRBJ2-6; D is unclear. Germline assignment: CDR1 SQVTM and CDR2 ANQGSEA. Trimming took 4 bases from V and 0 from J, leaving 13 bases between them. This CDR3 spans 16 amino acids. DNA of the CDR3: TGCAGCGTTGGGGCAGAGAGTACCTCTGGGGCCAACGTCCTGACTTTC. Protein sequence: CSVGAESTSGANVLTF.

The chain has TRBV11-2 and TRBJ1-1; D may be TRBD1 (6 bases). Between the trimmed V and J ends, which lost 1 base and 0 bases, there was a span of 12 bases. CDR3 length equals 16 residues. Germline V gene lookup returns CDR1 SGHAT and CDR2 FQNNGV. The chain's CDR3 is CASSLAQGTMNTEAFF. The CDR3 DNA follows: TGTGCCAGCAGCTTAGCCCAGGGGACCATGAACACTGAAGCTTTCTTT.

The genes are TRBV5-1 and TRBJ1-1; D possibly corresponds to TRBD1 (5 bases). The length of the CDR3 is 14 residues. CDR1 is SGHRS, CDR2 YFSETQ, per germline. The V end lost 4 bases, the J end lost 1 base, and 11 bases lay between the germline ends. The DNA of the CDR3 is TGCGCCAGCAGCCCTAGGGGAGGGAACACTGAAGCTTTCTTT. Its translation: CASSPRGGNTEAFF.

The chain joins TRBV6-5 to TRBJ2-1, with D perhaps TRBD1 (5 bases). The CDR3 runs 15 residues. V lost 0 bases, J lost 4 bases, and 10 bases lay in between. Germline CDR1 reads MNHEY; CDR2 reads SVGAGI. In DNA form, the CDR3 reads TGTGCCAGCAGTTACTCGACAGCTAGTTACAATGAGCAGTTCTTC. Protein product: CASSYSTASYNEQFF.

The chain links TRBV29-1 to TRBJ2-2; no reliable D call. V shed 3 bases and J shed 0 bases, with 11 bases lying between them. CDR1 is SQVTM and CDR2 is ANQGSEA in the germline V gene. CDR3 length equals 15 residues. Here the CDR3 DNA reads TGCAGCGTTGATTCGGTCCACGCGAACACCGGGGAGCTGTTTTTT. It is translated as CSVDSVHANTGELFF.

CDR3: CASSQAGIRTNYGYTF. The CDR3, as DNA: TGCGCCAGCAGCCAAGCGGGGATTAGGACTAACTATGGCTACACCTTC. V usage is TRBV4-1 and J usage is TRBJ1-2, with unresolved D. The CDR3 extends over 16 amino acids. From germline, CDR1 is MGHRA and CDR2 YSYEKL. Trimming took off 1 base at V and 0 bases at J, with 12 bases between the two ends.

In DNA form, the CDR3 reads TGTGCCAGCAGCTTAGTTCGGGCGGCAGGGTATGGCTACACCTTC. This translates into CASSLVRAAGYGYTF. The gene calls are TRBV7-8 and TRBJ1-2; D may be TRBD1 (5 bases). The CDR3 extends over 15 amino acids. The germline CDR1 and CDR2 sequences are SGHVS and FQNEAQ. V gave up 1 base and J gave up 5 bases, with 14 bases separating them.

The genes are TRBV2 and TRBJ1-1; tentatively, D is TRBD1 (5 bases). CDR3 size: 15 residues. Trimming cost V 7 bases and J 1 base, with 16 bases left between them. CDR1 is SNHLY and CDR2 is FYNNEI in the germline V gene. Written as DNA, the CDR3 is TGTGCCAGCAAATATTTGGGGCAGACGAACACTGAAGCTTTCTTT. The encoded protein is CASKYLGQTNTEAFF.

V usage is TRBV5-5 and J usage is TRBJ2-1; 13 bases agree with TRBD2. V lost 4 bases and J lost 7; bases outside the gene matches: 8. The CDR3 extends over 16 amino acids. The germline CDR1 and CDR2 sequences are SGHKS and YYEKEE (reference sequence). The CDR3, as DNA: TGTGCCAGCAGCGCGACACTAGCGGGGGGGCGAAATGAGCAGTTCTTC. It translates to CASSATLAGGRNEQFF.

The chain couples TRBV15 to TRBJ1-2; D is unresolved. In germline, CDR1 is LNHNV, CDR2 YYDKDF (reference sequence). The CDR3 loop spans 15 amino acids. Trimming shortened V by 0 bases and J by 0 bases, and 8 bases separated the two germline ends. CDR3 protein: CATSRDSHTNYGYTF. The CDR3 DNA is TGTGCCACCAGCAGAGATAGTCACACTAACTATGGCTACACCTTC.

V gene TRBV11-2 combines with J gene TRBJ1-1; a weak D match, TRBD1 (6 bases). Germline V gene lookup returns CDR1 SGHAT and CDR2 FQNNGV. With 7 bases removed from V and 4 bases from J, the gap between germline ends came to 13 bases. The CDR3 extends over 13 amino acids. CDR3 protein: CASNPGGITEAFF. The CDR3 nucleotides are TGTGCCAGCAACCCGGGGGGCATCACTGAAGCTTTCTTT.

The count of this clone is one. The gene calls are TRBV6-6 and TRBJ2-7, with no clear D. This CDR3 is built from 12 residues. Germline CDR1 MNHNY, CDR2 SVGAGI (reference sequence). Trimming removed 2 bases from V and 3 bases from J, with 5 bases in between. The CDR3 here is CASSYGNYEQYF. CDR3 DNA: TGTGCCAGCAGTTACGGAAACTACGAGCAGTACTTC.

This clone was detected only once. The DNA of the CDR3 is TGTGCCACCGATCCACCTGAAGCTTTCTTT. This gives the protein CATDPPEAFF. This rearrangement joins TRBV2 to TRBJ1-1; D ambiguous. This CDR3 contains 10 residues. Looked up from germline, CDR1 is SNHLY and CDR2 is FYNNEI. Deletions cut 10 bases from V and 6 bases from J, with 9 bases between.

The CDR3 DNA sequence: TGTGCCAGCAGCTTTGGGCAGGGGCCGAAGAGAAACAATCAGCCCCAGCATTTT. This translates into CASSFGQGPKRNNQPQHF. The chain carries TRBV5-6 and TRBJ1-5, with TRBD1 as a possible D gene (6 bases). This CDR3 contains 18 residues. The germline V gene has CDR1 SGHDT and CDR2 YYEEEE. The V end lost 2 bases, the J end lost 3 bases, and 21 bases lay between the germline ends. The full variable domain, with the rest looked up from reference TRBV5-6 and TRBJ1-5, is DAGVTQSPTHLIKTRGQQVTLRCSPKSGHDTVSWYQQALGQGPQFIFQYYEEEERQRGNFPDRFSGHQFPNYSSELNVNALLLGDSALYLCASSFGQGPKRNNQPQHFGDGTRLSIL.

The chain recombines TRBV7-9 with TRBJ2-7, with D hard to call. This CDR3 is 14 amino acids long. Germline V gene sequence: CDR1 SEHNR, CDR2 FQNEAQ (reference sequence). V was pared by 3 bases and J by 0 bases, with 9 bases between. CDR3 protein: CASSFDPSSYEQYF. The CDR3, as DNA: TGTGCCAGCAGCTTTGATCCCAGCTCCTACGAGCAGTACTTC.

The rearrangement uses TRBV6-6 and TRBJ1-6; no clear D gene. The CDR3 runs 12 residues. Germline CDR1 is MNHNY and CDR2 is SVGAGI (reference sequence). Trimming left V 0 bases short and J 9 bases short, with 3 bases between. The CDR3 sequence is CASSYSVSPLHF. The CDR3 bases are TGTGCCAGCAGTTACTCGGTTTCACCCCTCCACTTT.

The J gene is TRBJ1-2, the V gene TRBV5-5; the D is unclear. Germline assignment: CDR1 SGHKS and CDR2 YYEKEE (reference sequence). The CDR3 has 14 residues. V gave up 0 bases and J gave up 1 base, with 7 bases separating them. CDR3 loop: CASSLDLNNYGYTF. The CDR3 region has the DNA TGTGCCAGCAGCTTGGACCTAAATAACTATGGCTACACCTTC.

In this sample, this clone turned up once. This chain connects TRBV2 to TRBJ2-7; TRBD1 aligns across 7 bases. This CDR3 has 14 residues. CDR1 SNHLY and CDR2 FYNNEI come from the germline V gene. The trim removed 5 bases at V and 3 bases at J, leaving 7 bases unmatched. The CDR3: CASSRRTGLYEQYF. In DNA form, the CDR3 reads TGTGCCAGCAGTCGGAGGACAGGCCTCTACGAGCAGTACTTC.